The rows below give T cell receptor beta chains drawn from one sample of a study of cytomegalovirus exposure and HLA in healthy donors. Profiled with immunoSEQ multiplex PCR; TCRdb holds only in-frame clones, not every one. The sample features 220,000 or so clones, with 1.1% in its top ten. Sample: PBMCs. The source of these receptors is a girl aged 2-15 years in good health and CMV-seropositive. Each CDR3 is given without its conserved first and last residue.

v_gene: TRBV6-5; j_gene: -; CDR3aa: ASRRGLYEQY
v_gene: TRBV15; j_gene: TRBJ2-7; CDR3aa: ATSPRLQNYEQY
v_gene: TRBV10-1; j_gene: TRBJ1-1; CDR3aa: ASSDGTGGNTEAF
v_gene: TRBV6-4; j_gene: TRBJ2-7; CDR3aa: ASRDGQGEYEQY
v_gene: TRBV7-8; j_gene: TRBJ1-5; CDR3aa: ASSSTSEGAQSNQPQH
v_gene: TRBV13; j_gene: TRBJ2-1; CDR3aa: ASSPNSGNEQF
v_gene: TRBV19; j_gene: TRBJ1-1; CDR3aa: ASSIEDRGLSEAF
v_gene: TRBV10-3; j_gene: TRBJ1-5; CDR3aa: AISENQGGHQPQH
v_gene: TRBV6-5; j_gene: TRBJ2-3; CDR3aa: ASRERDTQY
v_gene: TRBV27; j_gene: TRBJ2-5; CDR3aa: ASQTSGAQETQY
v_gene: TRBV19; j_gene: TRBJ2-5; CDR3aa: ASSPTSGRWETQY
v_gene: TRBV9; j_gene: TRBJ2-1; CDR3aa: ASSVGAGLVDEQF
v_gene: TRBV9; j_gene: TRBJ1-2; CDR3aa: ASSVELSGYT
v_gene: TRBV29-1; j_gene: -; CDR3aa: SVEDTSGRDYEQY
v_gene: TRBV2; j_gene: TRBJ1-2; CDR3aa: ASSAGGPRDGYT
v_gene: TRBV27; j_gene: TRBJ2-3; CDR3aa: ASSLFSVPDTQY
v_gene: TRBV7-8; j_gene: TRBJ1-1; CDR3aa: ASGPGLPLGTEAF
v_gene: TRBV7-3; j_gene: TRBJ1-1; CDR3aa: ASSSGIQNTEAF
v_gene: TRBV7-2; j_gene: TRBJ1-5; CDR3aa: ASSVRGNQPQH
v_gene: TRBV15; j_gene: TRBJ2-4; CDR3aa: ATSRDRSSERRAKNIQY
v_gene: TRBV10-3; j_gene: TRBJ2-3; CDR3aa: AISELAGTTDTQY
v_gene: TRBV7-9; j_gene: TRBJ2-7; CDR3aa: ASSWGDSEQY
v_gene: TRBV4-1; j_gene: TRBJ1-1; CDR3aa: ASSQDTGLDTEAF
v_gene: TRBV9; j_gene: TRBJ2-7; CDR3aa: ASSTGTSFSYEQY
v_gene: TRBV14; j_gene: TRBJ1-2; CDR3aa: ASSPMTPGLWGYT
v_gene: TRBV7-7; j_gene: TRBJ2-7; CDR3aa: ASSLGTGENYEQY
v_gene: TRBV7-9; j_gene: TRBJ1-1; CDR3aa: ASSLALEVKSGNTEAF
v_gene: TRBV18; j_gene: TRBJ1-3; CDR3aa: ASSLNPTGSSGNTIY
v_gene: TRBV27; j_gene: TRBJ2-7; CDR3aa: ASSLPTTYEQY
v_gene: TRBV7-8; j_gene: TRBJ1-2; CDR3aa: ASSLAMGGHYGYT
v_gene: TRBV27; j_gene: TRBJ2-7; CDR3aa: ASSETVGRLSEQY
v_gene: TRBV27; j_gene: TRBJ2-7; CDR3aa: ASSWVEQGSEQY
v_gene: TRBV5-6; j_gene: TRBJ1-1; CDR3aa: ASSESGFGAF
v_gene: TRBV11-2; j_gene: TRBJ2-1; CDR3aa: ASSFLGDILNTDEQF
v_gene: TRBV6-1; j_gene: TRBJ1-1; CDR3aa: ASSEKFSGIEAF
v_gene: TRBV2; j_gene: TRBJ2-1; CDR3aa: ASSRESHGGNEQF
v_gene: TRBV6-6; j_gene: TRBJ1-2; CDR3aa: ASSYGDRGDYGYT
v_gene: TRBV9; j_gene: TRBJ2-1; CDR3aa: ASSMTGQGHNEQF
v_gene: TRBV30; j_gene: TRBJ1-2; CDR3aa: AWDTGSAYGYT
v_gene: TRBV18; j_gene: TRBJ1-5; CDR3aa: ASSPQEQLTGFRSNQPQH
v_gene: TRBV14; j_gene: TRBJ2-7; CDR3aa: ASSPVAGGGEQY
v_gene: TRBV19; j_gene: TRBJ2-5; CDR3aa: ASSPLAGSRWETQY
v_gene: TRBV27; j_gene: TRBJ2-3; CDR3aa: ASRTSWYTDTQY
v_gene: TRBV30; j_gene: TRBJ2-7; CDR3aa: AWSVTSGYEQY
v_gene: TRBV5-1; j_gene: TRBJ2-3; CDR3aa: ASSLGIGTSGRTDTQY
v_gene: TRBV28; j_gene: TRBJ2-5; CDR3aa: ASRTGGAGEETQY
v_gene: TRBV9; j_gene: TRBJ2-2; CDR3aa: ASSPGTGGTGELF
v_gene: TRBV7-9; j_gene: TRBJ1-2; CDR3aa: ASSLGTGNGYT
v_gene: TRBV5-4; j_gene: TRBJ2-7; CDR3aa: ASSSRTGPYEQY